The 18 T cell receptor beta chains listed next were all sequenced from one sample in a study of blood T cell repertoires in COVID-19 (dated by TCRdb to 2018 to 2020). The library was made by the immunoSEQ multiplex PCR assay. Held by TCRdb, this immuneACCESS table contains in-frame sequences only and omits some clones. Under half of the omission traces to an unresolved V gene where checked; the cause of the rest is unknown. The sample table lists roughly 180,000 clones, approximately 84% of them with a count of one. About 5.3% of the sample comes from the top ten. Input material: PBMCs or T cells enriched from blood (not recorded which). These receptors were obtained from a woman aged 35 to 49 with acute COVID-19.

This clone has more than one count but fewer than ten. The chain has TRBV5-4 and TRBJ2-3; a weak D match, TRBD1 (5 bases). Germline V gene sequence: CDR1 SGHNT, CDR2 YYREEE (reference sequence). V dropped 0 bases and J dropped 6 bases, with 14 bases sitting between them. CDR3 length: 15 amino acids. The DNA for the CDR3 is TGTGCCAGCAGCTTGGCCGCAAGGGGCAGGGATACGCAGTATTTT. Its translation: CASSLAARGRDTQYF.

This clone was picked up one time. The chain couples TRBV12-5 to TRBJ2-1, with 13 bases identical to TRBD2. Germline lookup yields CDR1 LGHNT and CDR2 FRNRAP. The CDR3 is 18 amino acids. J gave up 8 bases and V 3 bases, and 13 bases lay outside the gene matches. The CDR3 region has the DNA TGTGCTAGTGGTTTAGCGATTGGACTAGCGGGAGTAAGGGATGAGCAGTTCTTC. Encoded protein: CASGLAIGLAGVRDEQFF.

The CDR3 DNA reads TGTGCCTGGAGTATAGGGGGGGCGAACACTGAAGCTTTCTTT. The encoded protein is CAWSIGGANTEAFF. The chain combines TRBV30 with TRBJ1-1; D may be TRBD1 (6 bases). V was trimmed by 2 bases and J by 1 base, leaving 11 bases between them. CDR1 and CDR2 (germline): GTSNPN, SVGIG (reference sequence). This CDR3 comprises 14 residues.

The J gene is TRBJ2-4, the V gene TRBV7-2; TRBD2 aligns across 12 bases. Germline values: CDR1 SGHTA, CDR2 FQGNSA. V shed 3 bases and J 8 bases; nucleotides not matched to a gene: 5. The CDR3 is 15 residues long. DNA for the CDR3: TGTGCCAGCAGCTTGGCTAGCGGGAGGGTTGACATTCAGTACTTC. Amino acid sequence: CASSLASGRVDIQYF.

The chain employs TRBV27 and TRBJ2-1; 10 positions match TRBD2. This CDR3 comprises 16 residues. Germline V gene sequence: CDR1 MNHEY, CDR2 SMNVEV (reference sequence). After removal of 2 bases from V and 2 bases from J, the junction contained 3 bases not matched to a gene. The CDR3 DNA follows: TGTGCCAGCAGTTTAAGCGGGAGGGCCGCCTACAATGAGCAGTTCTTC. Protein product: CASSLSGRAAYNEQFF.

The chain couples TRBV5-1 to TRBJ2-7; D is possibly TRBD2 (7 bases). Germline V gene data show CDR1 as SGHRS and CDR2 as YFSETQ. V was trimmed by 4 bases and J by 6 bases, leaving 17 bases between them. This CDR3 spans 14 amino acids. CDR3 residues: CASSSQGGGGEQYF. The CDR3 nucleotides read TGCGCCAGCAGCAGTCAGGGAGGGGGGGGCGAGCAGTACTTC. The full variable domain, completed using reference TRBV5-1 and TRBJ2-7, is KAGVTQTPRYLIKTRGQQVTLSCSPISGHRSVSWYQQTPGQGLQFLFEYFSETQRNKGNFPGRFSGRQFSNSRSEMNVSTLELGDSALYLCASSSQGGGGEQYFGPGTRLTVT.

This clone was counted between two and nine times. The chain has TRBV27 and TRBJ1-3; D possibly corresponds to TRBD1 (5 bases). The CDR3 has 16 amino acids. V lost 6 bases and J 1 base, leaving 16 bases between the germline ends. The V gene's germline CDR1 is MNHEY and CDR2 SMNVEV (reference sequence). The DNA for the CDR3 is TGTGCCAGCAGCTTAACCCCAGGGTGGTCTGGAAACACCATATATTTT. Protein product: CASSLTPGWSGNTIYF.

The V call is TRBV5-1, the J call TRBJ1-2; D may be TRBD1 (6 bases). Trimming left V 1 base short and J 4 bases short, with 11 bases between. This CDR3 comprises 14 residues. Germline-derived CDR1 and CDR2 are SGHRS and YFSETQ. CDR3 loop: CASSLYTGTYGYTF. The CDR3 coding sequence is TGCGCCAGCAGCTTGTATACAGGGACCTATGGCTACACCTTC.

This clone was observed a few times. The rearrangement joins TRBV24-1 to TRBJ2-1; 10 nucleotides line up with TRBD2. Germline CDR1 and CDR2: KGHDR and SFDVKD. V shed 9 bases, J shed 4 bases, and the junction held 11 bases outside the gene matches. The CDR3 extends over 16 amino acids. The CDR3 DNA follows: TGTGCCACCTCAGAAGGTAGCGGGGGGCGATACAATGAGCAGTTCTTC. As protein: CATSEGSGGRYNEQFF.

The chain joins TRBV12-5 to TRBJ1-5; D is perhaps TRBD1 (6 bases). Per the germline V gene, CDR1 is LGHNT and CDR2 is FRNRAP. Trimming took 5 bases from V and 1 from J, leaving 12 bases between them. This CDR3 region has 15 residues. The CDR3 loop is CASGKDRWSNQPQHF. The CDR3 DNA follows: TGTGCTAGTGGTAAGGACAGATGGAGCAATCAGCCCCAGCATTTT.

The chain links TRBV6-5 to TRBJ1-6, with TRBD1 matching 9 bases. The trim removed 6 bases at V and 11 bases at J, leaving 8 bases unmatched. Per germline, CDR1 MNHEY and CDR2 SVGAGI. This CDR3 contains 14 residues. The CDR3 bases are TGTGCCAGCAGGTCCGGGACAGGGTATCCACCCCTCCACTTT. Amino acids: CASRSGTGYPPLHF.

V is TRBV12-3 or TRBV12-4 and J is TRBJ2-5, with a weak D call TRBD2 (5 bases). The CDR3 is made up of 13 amino acids. Trimming left V 3 bases short and J 4 bases short, with 9 bases between. The chain's CDR3 is CASSFLAGETQYF. CDR3 DNA sequence: TGTGCCAGCAGTTTCCTTGCGGGAGAGACCCAGTACTTC.

This clone was counted a few times. The rearrangement links TRBV19 to TRBJ2-1, with 9 positions matching TRBD2. V lost 2 bases to trimming and J lost 5 bases; unmatched junction nucleotides: 7. CDR1 is LNHDA, CDR2 SQIVND, per germline (reference sequence). This CDR3 is built from 16 residues. CDR3 region: CASSIRSGRRHNEQFF. The CDR3 DNA reads as TGTGCCAGTAGTATACGTAGCGGGAGACGACACAATGAGCAGTTCTTC.

The chain is built from TRBV5-1 and TRBJ2-5; 10 bases map to TRBD2. CDR3 length: 16 residues. Germline V lookup: CDR1 SGHRS, CDR2 YFSETQ. V shed 4 bases and J 1 base; nucleotides not matched to a gene: 7. CDR3 DNA: TGCGCCAGCAGCCCTGGGACTAGCGCTATCCAAGAGACCCAGTACTTC. Protein product: CASSPGTSAIQETQYF.

The rearrangement uses TRBV5-4 and TRBJ2-3; D is ambiguous. Trimming shortened V by 0 bases and J by 6 bases, and 8 bases separated the two germline ends. In germline, CDR1 is SGHNT, CDR2 YYREEE (reference sequence). This CDR3 spans 13 amino acids. CDR3 in amino acids: CASSLVAVDTQYF. CDR3 coding DNA: TGTGCCAGCAGCTTGGTTGCAGTGGATACGCAGTATTTT. Full variable domain (missing parts from reference TRBV5-4 and TRBJ2-3): ETGVTQSPTHLIKTRGQQVTLRCSSQSGHNTVSWYQQALGQGPQFIFQYYREEENGRGNFPPRFSGLQFPNYSSELNVNALELDDSALYLCASSLVAVDTQYFGPGTRLTVL.

The chain is built from TRBV10-1 and TRBJ1-1; D remains ambiguous. The ends were cut back, 3 bases at V and 4 bases at J, with 6 bases in the middle. Germline CDR1 is WNHNN and CDR2 is SYGVQD (reference sequence). The CDR3 contains 12 residues. The CDR3 loop reads CASSEPGTEAFF. CDR3 coding DNA: TGCGCCAGCAGTGAACCCGGCACTGAAGCTTTCTTT.

V usage is TRBV9 and J usage is TRBJ1-2; the D is unclear. The germline V and J ends were trimmed by 0 bases and 13 bases, with 13 bases remaining between them. The CDR3 extends over 12 amino acids. CDR1 is SGDLS and CDR2 is YYNGEE in the germline V gene. CDR3 in amino acids: CASSVETRAPTF. The CDR3, as DNA: TGTGCCAGCAGCGTAGAAACGAGGGCCCCCACCTTC.

The rearrangement links TRBV10-2 to TRBJ2-7, with TRBD2 matching 9 bases. Losses at the gene ends were 6 bases for V and 2 bases for J; bases not matched to a gene: 5. Germline V gene data show CDR1 as WSHSY and CDR2 as SAAADI. The length of the CDR3 is 14 residues. CDR3 protein: CASRDLAGPYEQYF. The CDR3 DNA follows: TGCGCCAGCAGGGACCTAGCGGGACCCTACGAGCAGTACTTC.